This passage covers 25 T cell receptor beta chains from one sample sequenced in a study of PD-1 blockade in classical Hodgkin lymphoma. Method: immunoSEQ multiplex PCR; TCRdb's copy keeps in-frame clones and lacks some. This repertoire shows about 20,000 clones, around 80% found once; its top ten account for around two fifths. Specified time point: cycle 4 day 1 (C4D1), after 6 weeks of nivolumab. Brentuximab vedotin exposure varied, and every patient relapsed after autologous stem cell transplantation. The sequenced sample was peripheral blood mononuclear cells (PBMCs), obtained before the fourth cycle of nivolumab. The receptors come from a human donor with classical Hodgkin lymphoma.

V is TRBV14 and J is TRBJ1-2; TRBD1 is a possible D gene (5 bases). The V end was cut by 6 bases, the J end by 4 bases, with 12 bases between. Germline assignment: CDR1 SGHDN and CDR2 FVKESK. CDR3 size: 13 residues. The CDR3 DNA sequence: TGTGCCAGCAGTCAGGACACCACCTATGGCTACACCTTC. It yields the protein CASSQDTTYGYTF.

The CDR3, as DNA: TGTGCCAGCAGCTTAGCGGCAGGGTGGGAGACCCAGTACTTC. This codes for CASSLAAGWETQYF. J is TRBJ2-5 and V is TRBV7-2; D possibly corresponds to TRBD1 (5 bases). The V gene's germline CDR1 is SGHTA and CDR2 FQGNSA. CDR3 length equals 14 residues. Between the trimmed V and J ends, which lost 0 bases and 5 bases, there was a span of 10 bases.

The V and J genes are TRBV6-6 and TRBJ1-5; possible D gene TRBD1, 5 bases. Germline V gene sequence: CDR1 MNHNY, CDR2 SVGAGI (reference sequence). V shed 8 bases and J shed 7 bases, with 12 bases lying between them. The CDR3 covers 12 residues. CDR3 DNA: TGTGCCAGCGGACGGGGCGAGCAGCCCCAGCATTTT. Protein product: CASGRGEQPQHF.

This clone has more than one count but fewer than ten. The chain recombines TRBV29-1 with TRBJ2-5, with TRBD1 matching over 10 bases. The CDR3 runs to 14 residues. J lost 5 bases, V lost 3 bases, and 6 bases had no gene match. Germline V gene lookup returns CDR1 SQVTM and CDR2 ANQGSEA. The CDR3 sequence is CSVDGQGVVETQYF. For the CDR3, the DNA is TGCAGCGTTGACGGACAGGGGGTCGTGGAGACCCAGTACTTC.

The table lists this clone with a few counts. DNA for the CDR3: TGTGCCTGGAGTGTGGGCTCGGCTAGCGGGAGGATCCGCCAAGTCACAGATACGCAGTATTTT. It translates to CAWSVGSASGRIRQVTDTQYF. The V and J genes are TRBV30 and TRBJ2-3, with 11 nucleotides matching TRBD2. The CDR3 runs 21 residues. V was pared by 0 bases and J by 2 bases, with 19 bases of the junction left unmatched. Germline V CDR1 and CDR2: GTSNPN, SVGIG (reference sequence).

This sequence joins TRBV5-1 and TRBJ1-1; D uncertain. Trimming took 3 bases from V and 2 from J, leaving 11 bases between them. CDR1 is SGHRS, CDR2 YFSETQ, per germline. This CDR3 region has 14 residues. In DNA form, the CDR3 reads TGCGCCAGCAGCTACTCGAGAGATAACACTGAAGCTTTCTTT. It encodes CASSYSRDNTEAFF.

The chain joins TRBV9 to TRBJ2-3; 7 bases map to TRBD2. Per the germline V gene, CDR1 is SGDLS and CDR2 is YYNGEE. The CDR3 sequence is 16 residues long. V dropped 3 bases and J dropped 4; count of bases not matched to a gene: 11. Here the CDR3 DNA reads TGTGCCAGCAGCGCGGACCGGGACTACCGCTCAGATACGCAGTATTTT. Encoded protein: CASSADRDYRSDTQYF.

The CDR3 protein is CASSPSGTLSGNTIYF. For the CDR3, the DNA is TGTGCCAGCAGCCCATCCGGGACCCTCTCTGGAAACACCATATATTTT. The chain is built from TRBV6-6 and TRBJ1-3, with D perhaps TRBD1 (5 bases). V lost 6 bases and J 0 bases, leaving 15 bases between the germline ends. Germline V CDR1 and CDR2: MNHNY, SVGAGI (reference sequence). The CDR3 length is 16 residues.

The chain carries TRBV30 and TRBJ1-2; D remains ambiguous. V was shortened by 1 base and J by 6 bases, with 9 bases between the two germline ends. Germline loops: CDR1 GTSNPN, CDR2 SVGIG (reference sequence). There are 12 residues in the CDR3. The CDR3 loop is CAWSDGLHGYTF. Here the CDR3 DNA reads TGTGCCTGGAGTGATGGGCTTCATGGCTACACCTTC.

This clone was found a few times. This rearrangement joins TRBV6-1 to TRBJ1-5; TRBD1 matches 8 bases. The CDR3 has 15 amino acids. Trimming took 5 bases from V and 4 from J; bases not matched to a gene: 7. CDR1 and CDR2 from the germline V gene are MNHNS and SASEGT. The CDR3 sequence: CASSTGQGQNQPQHF. The CDR3 bases are TGTGCCAGCAGTACAGGACAGGGTCAAAATCAGCCCCAGCATTTT.

The chain uses TRBV5-1 and TRBJ2-3; 11 bases match TRBD2. Trimming at V came to 2 bases and at J to 0 bases, leaving 5 bases not matched to a gene. The CDR3 runs to 17 residues. Germline assignment: CDR1 SGHRS and CDR2 YFSETQ. The CDR3 loop is CASSLRGTSGSTDTQYF. The CDR3 DNA is TGCGCCAGCAGCTTAAGGGGGACTAGCGGTAGCACAGATACGCAGTATTTT.

The chain has TRBV5-1 and TRBJ2-3, with 10 bases identical to TRBD2. V shed 0 bases, J shed 3 bases, and the junction held 4 bases outside the gene matches. This CDR3 has 16 residues. Germline lookup yields CDR1 SGHRS and CDR2 YFSETQ. The CDR3: CASSLGLAGATDTQYF. DNA of the CDR3: TGCGCCAGCAGCTTGGGGCTAGCGGGAGCGACAGATACGCAGTATTTT.

The V and J genes are TRBV29-1 and TRBJ1-2; D gene uncertain. Deletions cut 7 bases from V and 8 bases from J, with 14 bases between. The CDR3 contains 11 residues. Germline V gene lookup returns CDR1 SQVTM and CDR2 ANQGSEA. CDR3 region: CSANTRGGYTF. The DNA of the CDR3 is TGCAGCGCCAACACCAGAGGAGGCTACACCTTC.

The V gene is TRBV6-1, the J gene TRBJ2-7; D is undetermined. This CDR3 region has 14 residues. Germline CDR1 is MNHNS and CDR2 is SASEGT. V was clipped by 4 bases and J by 5 bases, with 15 bases between them. The CDR3, as DNA: TGTGCCAGCAGTGCGGGTCTAGGGCCAAACGAGCAGTACTTC. Translated: CASSAGLGPNEQYF.

The V and J genes are TRBV21-1 and TRBJ2-7. TRBV21-1 is tagged as a pseudogene. The CDR3 has 10 amino acids. The CDR3 nucleotides are TGTGCCAGCATACGTTACGAGCAGTACTTC. Translated: CASIRYEQYF.

The V call is TRBV7-6, the J call TRBJ2-7, with D possibly TRBD2 on 5 matching bases. The CDR3 has 13 residues. Looked up from germline, CDR1 is SGHVS and CDR2 is FNYEAQ. The germline V and J ends were trimmed by 1 base and 12 bases, with 16 bases remaining between them. In DNA form, the CDR3 reads TGTGCCAGCAGCTTAGAATTAGTCGGGGAGAGGTACTTC. Its translation: CASSLELVGERYF.

The rearrangement joins TRBV7-3 to TRBJ2-1; 8 bases align to TRBD2. V was pared by 5 bases and J by 9 bases, with 15 bases of the junction left unmatched. The CDR3 covers 16 residues. Germline V gene lookup returns CDR1 SGHTA and CDR2 FQGTGA. In DNA, the CDR3 is TGTGCCAGCAGCCTGCGGGGGAGCGGGAGTGCAGGTGAGCAGTTCTTC. It encodes CASSLRGSGSAGEQFF.

This sequence joins TRBV14 and TRBJ2-7; TRBD2 agrees at 11 bases. Trimming removed 4 bases from V and 2 bases from J; junction bases left unmatched: 1. Looked up from germline, CDR1 is SGHDN and CDR2 is FVKESK. The CDR3 loop spans 14 amino acids. CDR3 DNA: TGTGCCAGCAGCCTACTAGCGGGAGCCTACGAGCAGTACTTC. The encoded protein is CASSLLAGAYEQYF.

The chain couples TRBV10-3 to TRBJ1-5; D is uncertain. Germline-derived CDR1 and CDR2 are ENHRY and SYGVKD. V was clipped by 0 bases and J by 6 bases, with 6 bases between them. This CDR3 spans 13 amino acids. The CDR3 here is CAISESILQPQHF. DNA for the CDR3: TGTGCCATCAGTGAGTCCATCCTTCAGCCCCAGCATTTT.

The chain's CDR3 is CASIGRVNEQFF. In DNA, the CDR3 is TGTGCCAGCATCGGTCGAGTCAATGAGCAGTTCTTC. The V call is TRBV6-6, the J call TRBJ2-1; D gene uncertain. Germline V gene sequence: CDR1 MNHNY, CDR2 SVGAGI (reference sequence). The CDR3 is 12 amino acids. V was pared by 7 bases and J by 6 bases, with 10 bases between.

This clone showed up just once. This chain uses TRBV6-6 with TRBJ2-5, with D possibly TRBD1 on 6 matching bases. The CDR3 loop spans 14 amino acids. Germline values: CDR1 MNHNY, CDR2 SVGAGI (reference sequence). V was cut by 7 bases and J by 4 bases, with 16 bases left in between. In DNA, the CDR3 is TGTGCCAGCAATCCCTGGGTGGGGGCAGAGACCCAGTACTTC. It encodes CASNPWVGAETQYF.

The chain uses TRBV7-9 and TRBJ1-1, with 10 positions matching TRBD1. CDR1 and CDR2 from the germline V gene are SEHNR and FQNEAQ (reference sequence). V gave up 1 base and J gave up 2 bases; unmatched junction bases: 7. The CDR3 consists of 17 residues. DNA of the CDR3: TGTGCCAGCAGCTTAGGGCGGGACAGGGGATTAAACACTGAAGCTTTCTTT. Its translation: CASSLGRDRGLNTEAFF. The full variable domain, in which reference TRBV7-9 and TRBJ1-1 provide the parts outside the CDR3, is DTGVSQNPRHKITKRGQNVTFRCDPISEHNRLYWYRQTLGQGPEFLTYFQNEAQLEKSRLLSDRFSAERPKGSFSTLEIQRTEQGDSAMYLCASSLGRDRGLNTEAFFGQGTRLTVV.

This clone was counted between two and nine times. J is TRBJ2-4 and V is TRBV29-1; D may match TRBD1 or TRBD2 (5 bases each). Trimming took off 4 bases at V and 0 bases at J, with 10 bases between the two ends. The CDR3 is made up of 14 amino acids. Germline assignment: CDR1 SQVTM and CDR2 ANQGSEA. CDR3 nucleotides: TGCAGCGTTGTAAGGGACCTAGCCAAAAACATTCAGTACTTC. Translated, it gives CSVVRDLAKNIQYF.

The chain recombines TRBV14 with TRBJ1-2; TRBD1 agrees at 10 bases. The CDR3 extends over 14 amino acids. Looked up from germline, CDR1 is SGHDN and CDR2 is FVKESK. J gave up 7 bases and V 3 bases, and 5 bases lay outside the gene matches. CDR3 DNA: TGTGCCAGCAGCCAGAGACAGGGGGCGGGTGGCTACACCTTC. It codes for CASSQRQGAGGYTF. Together with reference TRBV14 and TRBJ1-2, the CDR3 gives the full variable domain: EAGVTQFPSHSVIEKGQTVTLRCDPISGHDNLYWYRRVMGKEIKFLLHFVKESKQDESGMPNNRFLAERTGGTYSTLKVQPAELEDSGVYFCASSQRQGAGGYTFGSGTRLTVV.

The chain has TRBV5-1 and TRBJ2-3, with 8 bases identical to TRBD1. The J segment lost 8 bases and the V segment lost 0 bases, leaving 2 bases of the junction unmatched. The germline CDR1 and CDR2 sequences are SGHRS and YFSETQ. The CDR3 has 13 residues. CDR3 in amino acids: CASSLDRGVTQYF. CDR3 bases: TGCGCCAGCAGCTTGGACAGGGGGGTTACGCAGTATTTT. The complete variable domain, with remaining parts taken from reference TRBV5-1 and TRBJ2-3, reads KAGVTQTPRYLIKTRGQQVTLSCSPISGHRSVSWYQQTPGQGLQFLFEYFSETQRNKGNFPGRFSGRQFSNSRSEMNVSTLELGDSALYLCASSLDRGVTQYFGPGTRLTVL.